This entry lists 28 T cell receptor beta chains sequenced from one sample in a study of T cells in Graves' hyperthyroidism and ophthalmopathy. RNA transcripts were the template for amplifying TCR beta CDR3 regions. TCR CDR3 underwent first-round RT-PCR with the HTBI primer set. TCRdb itself ran the multiplex PCR reads through MiXCR, one entry per CDR3 protein. Found here are about 560,000 distinct CDR3 sequences, 15% to 20% of them singletons; the top ten hold approximately 20%. Material for sequencing was blood. Receptors originate from a woman aged 18-35 years with Graves' hyperthyroidism.

The table lists this clonotype with many counts. This chain joins TRBV4-2 and TRBJ2-7; D is ambiguous. This CDR3 comprises 15 residues. Germline assignment: CDR1 LGHNA and CDR2 YNFKEQ. The germline V and J ends were trimmed by 0 bases and 0 bases, with 9 bases remaining between them. The CDR3 region is CASSQETDSSYEQYF. The CDR3 DNA reads as TGTGCCAGCAGCCAAGAGACCGACTCCTCCTACGAGCAGTACTTC.

V is TRBV2 and J is TRBJ1-2; TRBD1 agrees at 9 bases. The V segment lost 10 bases and the J segment 8 bases; nucleotides outside the gene matches: 8. Germline V gene data show CDR1 as SNHLY and CDR2 as FYNNEI. There are 12 residues in the CDR3. CDR3: CATRDRAAGYTF. Written as DNA, the CDR3 is TGTGCCACCCGGGACAGGGCGGCCGGCTACACCTTC.

V gene TRBV20-1 combines with J gene TRBJ2-7; TRBD1 aligns across 9 bases. The CDR3 sequence is 14 residues long. CDR1 DFQATT and CDR2 SNEGSKA come from the germline V gene (reference sequence). V lost 2 bases, J lost 3 bases, and 5 bases stayed unmatched. CDR3 nucleotide sequence: TGCAGTGCTAGATACCGGGACAGGGTCTACGAGCAGTACTTC. Translation gives CSARYRDRVYEQYF.

J is TRBJ2-5 and V is TRBV20-1; D call uncertain. Trimming left V 2 bases short and J 1 base short, with 5 bases between. The V gene's germline CDR1 is DFQATT and CDR2 SNEGSKA (reference sequence). This CDR3 region has 12 residues. CDR3: CSARLPQETQYF. In DNA, the CDR3 is TGCAGTGCTAGACTCCCCCAAGAGACCCAGTACTTC.

The chain combines TRBV6-1 with TRBJ2-5; 7 bases fit TRBD1. From germline, CDR1 is MNHNS and CDR2 SASEGT. V shed 6 bases and J 5 bases; nucleotides not matched to a gene: 12. The CDR3 spans 15 residues. The CDR3 DNA is TGTGCCAGCAGATCCCAAGCAGGGGGTGGGGAGACCCAGTACTTC. Protein product: CASRSQAGGGETQYF.

There are a few counts of this clonotype. The CDR3 loop is CASSGRLAGDTGELFF. In nucleotides, the CDR3 is TGTGCCAGCAGCGGCAGACTAGCGGGGGACACCGGGGAGCTGTTTTTT. This chain connects TRBV7-6 to TRBJ2-2, with 12 positions matching TRBD2. This CDR3 comprises 16 residues. Germline V gives CDR1 SGHVS, CDR2 FNYEAQ. The ends lost 5 bases at V and 3 bases at J; junction bases unmatched: 4.

This clonotype was counted many times. The chain has TRBV18 and TRBJ2-1; 8 bases are shared with TRBD1. Unmatched junction bases numbered 8, after V lost 4 bases and J lost 15 bases. This CDR3 region has 12 residues. Germline CDR1 and CDR2: KGHSH and LQKENI. The CDR3 region is CASSLDRVAGFF. CDR3 sequence (DNA): TGTGCCAGCTCACTGGACAGGGTTGCGGGGTTCTTC.

The V gene is TRBV18, the J gene TRBJ1-2, with D perhaps matching TRBD1 (5 bases). The germline gives CDR1 KGHSH, CDR2 LQKENI. V lost 3 bases and J 10 bases, leaving 18 bases between the germline ends. The CDR3 consists of 14 residues. The CDR3 DNA is TGTGCCAGCTCACCGCGGGGGTATGCGGGTCTCTACACCTTC. This gives the protein CASSPRGYAGLYTF.

This chain connects TRBV20-1 to TRBJ2-4; possibly TRBD1 for D (6 bases). The V end lost 3 bases, the J end lost 0 bases, and 15 bases lay between the germline ends. Germline-derived CDR1 and CDR2 are DFQATT and SNEGSKA (reference sequence). The CDR3 is 16 amino acids. The CDR3 loop is CSASDGGSLAKNIQYF. CDR3 DNA: TGCAGTGCTAGCGATGGGGGCAGCCTAGCCAAAAACATTCAGTACTTC.

This chain connects TRBV7-2 to TRBJ2-3; 11 bases match TRBD2. CDR1 is SGHTA and CDR2 is FQGNSA in the germline V gene. The V and J ends lost 5 bases and 4 bases, in that order; junction bases with no gene match: 14. The CDR3 contains 18 residues. The CDR3: CASSPSLAGARRADTQYF. The CDR3 coding sequence is TGTGCCAGCAGCCCGTCACTAGCGGGGGCCCGGCGTGCAGATACGCAGTATTTT.

The rearrangement links TRBV27 to TRBJ1-6; D gene ambiguous. V was pared by 0 bases and J by 3 bases, with 12 bases between. The CDR3 length is 17 residues. The germline V gene has CDR1 MNHEY and CDR2 SMNVEV (reference sequence). In DNA form, the CDR3 reads TGTGCCAGCAGTTTATCGGCTCGGGTAGACTATAATTCACCCCTCCACTTT. It yields the protein CASSLSARVDYNSPLHF.

This clonotype turned up a few times. This sequence joins TRBV5-1 and TRBJ1-2; 7 bases are shared with TRBD1. Per germline, CDR1 SGHRS and CDR2 YFSETQ. This CDR3 contains 16 residues. The J segment lost 4 bases and the V segment lost 2 bases, leaving 11 bases of the junction unmatched. The DNA of the CDR3 is TGCGCCAGCAGCTTCGACGGGGACAGTTCCATCTATGGCTACACCTTC. Translation gives CASSFDGDSSIYGYTF.

In its sample, this clonotype was seen many times. The chain combines TRBV20-1 with TRBJ2-3; no clear D. This CDR3 spans 11 amino acids. V lost 4 bases to trimming and J lost 6 bases, with 8 bases between them. Germline-derived CDR1 and CDR2 are DFQATT and SNEGSKA (reference sequence). The CDR3 reads CSAKLPDTQYF. The CDR3 DNA follows: TGCAGTGCTAAGCTCCCCGATACGCAGTATTTT.

This clonotype was observed at least ten times. J is TRBJ1-4 and V is TRBV30, with 7 positions matching TRBD1. With 5 bases clipped from V and 2 bases from J, the junction kept 2 bases outside the gene matches. This CDR3 has 13 amino acids. In germline, CDR1 is GTSNPN, CDR2 SVGIG (reference sequence). The chain's CDR3 is CAWETGTNEKLFF. The DNA for the CDR3 is TGTGCCTGGGAGACAGGGACTAATGAAAAACTGTTTTTT.

The chain links TRBV9 to TRBJ2-3, with 15 bases fitting TRBD2. Germline assignment: CDR1 SGDLS and CDR2 YYNGEE. The CDR3 totals 18 residues. J was trimmed by 4 bases and V by 0 bases; bases with no gene match: 6. CDR3 DNA: TGTGCCAGCAGCGTAGACGGACTAGCGGGGGGGCCAGCAGATACGCAGTATTTT. It translates to CASSVDGLAGGPADTQYF.

The genes are TRBV2 and TRBJ1-4; the match to TRBD1 covers 7 bases. There are 14 residues in the CDR3. Looked up from germline, CDR1 is SNHLY and CDR2 is FYNNEI. V shed 6 bases and J 4 bases; nucleotides not matched to a gene: 5. CDR3 sequence (DNA): TGTGCCAGCAGCGCCGGGACAGTTAATGAAAAACTGTTTTTT. Protein: CASSAGTVNEKLFF.

This clonotype was counted a single time. V gene TRBV19 combines with J gene TRBJ2-2; 7 nucleotides line up with TRBD2. The CDR3 is 18 amino acids. Germline CDR1 is LNHDA and CDR2 is SQIVND (reference sequence). V dropped 10 bases and J dropped 0; count of bases not matched to a gene: 17. CDR3 sequence (DNA): TGTGCCACCCATCCAGGGAGCGGGAAAGGTGCGAACACCGGGGAGCTGTTTTTT. Its translation is CATHPGSGKGANTGELFF. The variable domain in full, completed from reference TRBV19 and TRBJ2-2, reads DGGITQSPKYLFRKEGQNVTLSCEQNLNHDAMYWYRQDPGQGLRLIYYSQIVNDFQKGDIAEGYSVSREKKESFPLTVTSAQKNPTAFYLCATHPGSGKGANTGELFFGEGSRLTVL.

This clonotype was found once. The chain is built from TRBV6-2 or TRBV6-3 and TRBJ1-3; the D is unclear. The CDR3 spans 16 residues. The V gene's germline CDR1 is MNHEY and CDR2 SVGEGT. V lost 0 bases and J lost 2, with 11 bases in between. CDR3: CASSYSFQLTGNTIYF. The DNA for the CDR3 is TGTGCCAGCAGTTACTCTTTCCAGCTAACTGGAAACACCATATATTTT.

The chain carries TRBV6-2 or TRBV6-3 and TRBJ2-2, with 8 bases identical to TRBD2. Germline V gene lookup returns CDR1 MNHEY and CDR2 SVGEGT. The CDR3 is 15 amino acids. V shed 4 bases and J 5 bases; nucleotides not matched to a gene: 6. CDR3 bases: TGTGCCAGCAGTTCCGGGGGGGTACAGACCGGGGAGCTGTTTTTT. Translating gives CASSSGGVQTGELFF.

This clonotype has only a few counts. This chain links TRBV28 with TRBJ2-7, with D possibly being TRBD1 (5 bases). Germline CDR1 reads MDHEN; CDR2 reads SYDVKM. The length of the CDR3 is 14 residues. V was pared by 3 bases and J by 7 bases, with 16 bases between. CDR3 residues: CASSFQGSSWEQYF. The CDR3 DNA is TGTGCCAGCAGTTTCCAGGGCAGTTCGTGGGAGCAGTACTTC.

J is TRBJ1-2 and V is TRBV4-3; no definite D call. Looked up from germline, CDR1 is LGHNA and CDR2 is YSLEER. This CDR3 is built from 14 residues. V shed 0 bases and J shed 1 base, with 6 bases lying between them. CDR3 protein: CASSQDLHNYGYTF. In nucleotides, the CDR3 is TGCGCCAGCAGCCAAGATCTACATAACTATGGCTACACCTTC.

This clonotype was detected ten times or more. J is TRBJ2-5 and V is TRBV28; possibly TRBD2 for D (6 bases). The CDR3 is 16 residues long. V was shortened by 4 bases and J by 0 bases, with 15 bases between the two germline ends. CDR1 MDHEN and CDR2 SYDVKM come from the germline V gene. In nucleotides, the CDR3 is TGTGCCAGCAGTTCCGGGGGAAAAAGATACCAAGAGACCCAGTACTTC. Its protein is CASSSGGKRYQETQYF.

The genes are TRBV7-9 and TRBJ2-4, with 9 nucleotides matching TRBD1. Germline trimming cut 6 bases from V and 8 bases from J; bases unmatched to any gene: 8. The CDR3 loop spans 14 amino acids. Germline V lookup: CDR1 SEHNR, CDR2 FQNEAQ (reference sequence). CDR3 loop: CASRPTGGAYIQYF. CDR3 coding DNA: TGTGCCAGCAGACCCACAGGGGGCGCGTACATTCAGTACTTC.

This clonotype was observed a handful of times. CDR3 nucleotide sequence: TGCGCCAGCAGCTTGTGGGGACAGGGCCTAAGCGGCTACACCTTC. It codes for CASSLWGQGLSGYTF. The chain carries TRBV5-1 and TRBJ1-2; 9 bases fit TRBD1. From germline, CDR1 is SGHRS and CDR2 YFSETQ. Trimming took 1 base from V and 8 from J; bases not matched to a gene: 9. The CDR3 consists of 15 residues.

The chain combines TRBV3-1 with TRBJ1-6; D is uncertain. V was clipped by 4 bases and J by 7 bases, with 5 bases between them. Germline V lookup: CDR1 LGHDT, CDR2 YNNKEL (reference sequence). The CDR3 consists of 12 residues. CDR3 region: CASSRENSPLHF. The CDR3 coding sequence is TGTGCCAGCAGCCGAGAAAATTCACCCCTCCACTTT.

Only a few counts were recorded for this clonotype. The gene calls are TRBV20-1 and TRBJ1-2, with 8 bases aligning to TRBD1. CDR1 DFQATT and CDR2 SNEGSKA come from the germline V gene (reference sequence). The CDR3 length is 13 residues. V shed 3 bases, J shed 0 bases, and the junction held 0 bases outside the gene matches. CDR3 sequence reads: CSARDRANYGYTF. The CDR3 DNA follows: TGCAGTGCTAGGGACAGGGCTAACTATGGCTACACCTTC.

On this clonotype itself: A much bigger clone sits one base away, suggesting this may be a read error. V and J are TRBV20-1 and TRBJ2-3; 8 bases fit TRBD2. The CDR3 runs to 14 residues. V lost 7 bases, J lost 7 bases, and 13 bases stayed unmatched. The V gene's germline CDR1 is DFQATT and CDR2 SNEGSKA (reference sequence). For the CDR3, the DNA is TGCAGTGTCCTGGACAGCGGGGGCGCATATACGCAGTATTTT. This translates into CSVLDSGGAYTQYF.

This clonotype showed up just a few times. The missing conserved phenylalanine or tryptophan at the end of this CDR3 makes a read error likely. The chain employs TRBV9 and TRBJ2-1; D remains ambiguous. V lost 0 bases to trimming and J lost 3 bases, with 10 bases between them. The CDR3 runs to 15 residues. Germline-derived CDR1 and CDR2 are SGDLS and YYNGEE. In DNA, the CDR3 is TGTGCCAGCAGCGTAGGAACGGGTGTCTACAATGAGCAGTTCCTC. Translating it yields CASSVGTGVYNEQFL.